A single sample gave rise to the 27 T cell receptor beta chains below, sequenced in a study of identical twins. MiXCR was run by TCRdb on the 5' RACE reads, yielding one entry per CDR3 protein. Of roughly 540,000 distinct CDR3 sequences listed, less than 25% are singletons. The same specimen was also included in a second study, on T cells expressing NK-cell markers.

Sequenced: CD4+ T cells sorted from blood. All receptors come from a woman aged 18-29 years in good health.

This sequence joins TRBV7-2 and TRBJ2-1; 11 positions agree with TRBD2. The germline CDR1 and CDR2 sequences are SGHTA and FQGNSA. The CDR3 spans 16 residues. With 1 base clipped from V and 7 bases from J, the junction kept 6 bases outside the gene matches. The CDR3 nucleotides read TGTGCCAGCAGCTTAGGCCTAGCGGGAGGATGGAATGAGCAGTTCTTC. This translates into CASSLGLAGGWNEQFF.

The chain is built from TRBV2 and TRBJ2-1; D unclear. Germline-derived CDR1 and CDR2 are SNHLY and FYNNEI. V was cut by 7 bases and J by 0 bases, with 7 bases left in between. The CDR3 has 13 residues. The CDR3 sequence: CASKASSYNEQFF. DNA of the CDR3: TGTGCCAGCAAAGCGAGCTCCTACAATGAGCAGTTCTTC.

This clonotype came up a few times. The chain joins TRBV15 to TRBJ2-3, with D unclear. Germline CDR1 is LNHNV and CDR2 is YYDKDF (reference sequence). Trimming stripped 4 bases from V and 3 bases from J, with 11 bases between. The CDR3 sequence is 14 residues long. CDR3 region: CATSKGGGTDTQYF. In DNA form, the CDR3 reads TGTGCCACCAGCAAAGGTGGTGGGACAGATACGCAGTATTTT.

This clonotype was counted only a few times. The chain couples TRBV29-1 to TRBJ1-2; D is uncertain. The germline V gene encodes CDR1 SQVTM and CDR2 ANQGSEA. The CDR3 spans 13 residues. The V end lost 5 bases, the J end lost 2 bases, and 12 bases lay between the germline ends. Here the CDR3 DNA reads TGCAGCGTTAAGGACCGATTGAACTATGGCTACACCTTC. This gives the protein CSVKDRLNYGYTF. Based on the CDR3 plus reference TRBV29-1 and TRBJ1-2, the full variable domain is SAVISQKPSRDICQRGTSLTIQCQVDSQVTMMFWYRQQPGQSLTLIATANQGSEATYESGFVIDKFPISRPNLTFSTLTVSNMSPEDSSIYLCSVKDRLNYGYTFGSGTRLTVV.

V usage is TRBV20-1 and J usage is TRBJ2-2; 12 bases fit TRBD2. The CDR3 extends over 14 amino acids. The ends lost 6 bases at V and 4 bases at J; junction bases unmatched: 3. The germline gives CDR1 DFQATT, CDR2 SNEGSKA (reference sequence). In DNA form, the CDR3 reads TGCAGTGCCGGGACTAGCGGGCCCACCGGGGAGCTGTTTTTT. Protein sequence: CSAGTSGPTGELFF.

This clonotype was observed a few times. The CDR3: CASSPRTRGTEYEQYF. CDR3 coding DNA: TGTGCCAGCAGCCCACGGACTCGAGGAACCGAGTACGAGCAGTACTTC. The J gene is TRBJ2-7, the V gene TRBV12-3 or TRBV12-4; a possible D gene is TRBD2 (5 bases). Trimming stripped 6 bases from V and 4 bases from J, with 22 bases between. The CDR3 runs 16 residues.

There are a few counts of this clonotype. The chain uses TRBV20-1 and TRBJ2-5, with D unclear. CDR1 DFQATT and CDR2 SNEGSKA come from the germline V gene (reference sequence). The V end was cut by 0 bases, the J end by 7 bases, with 12 bases between. CDR3 length equals 13 residues. CDR3 sequence: CSARDASLGTQYF. The CDR3 nucleotides read TGCAGTGCTAGAGATGCAAGTTTAGGGACCCAGTACTTC.

V is TRBV5-1 and J is TRBJ2-3; D remains unclear. CDR1 and CDR2 (germline): SGHRS, YFSETQ. Trimming cost V 0 bases and J 2 bases, with 7 bases left between them. This CDR3 is 14 amino acids long. In DNA form, the CDR3 reads TGCGCCAGCAGCTTGGCAGTTCTCACAGATACGCAGTATTTT. This encodes CASSLAVLTDTQYF.

In its sample, this clonotype was seen many times. The chain employs TRBV2 and TRBJ1-6; TRBD1 is a possible D gene (5 bases). CDR1 and CDR2 from the germline V gene are SNHLY and FYNNEI. V lost 0 bases and J 9 bases, leaving 9 bases between the germline ends. The CDR3 spans 14 residues. CDR3 bases: TGTGCCAGCAGTGAAGCCGGGGACGGTTCACCCCTCCACTTT. Its translation: CASSEAGDGSPLHF.

This clonotype occurred a few times. V gene TRBV5-1 combines with J gene TRBJ1-1; D is possibly TRBD1 (5 bases). Germline V lookup: CDR1 SGHRS, CDR2 YFSETQ. This CDR3 region has 13 residues. V shed 4 bases and J shed 6 bases, with 13 bases lying between them. CDR3 amino acids: CASSKRGRAEAFF. The CDR3 region has the DNA TGCGCCAGCAGCAAGCGGGGCAGGGCTGAAGCTTTCTTT.

The chain uses TRBV29-1 and TRBJ2-2; 13 bases align to TRBD2. V gave up 0 bases and J gave up 2 bases; unmatched junction bases: 9. The CDR3 sequence is 19 residues long. Germline V lookup: CDR1 SQVTM, CDR2 ANQGSEA. CDR3 DNA sequence: TGCAGCGTTGAAGATCGGCGGAGACTAGCGGGGGGTAACACCGGGGAGCTGTTTTTT. Its translation: CSVEDRRRLAGGNTGELFF.

This clonotype was observed a handful of times. The chain joins TRBV9 to TRBJ2-7, with unresolved D. CDR3 size: 15 residues. Germline V gene data show CDR1 as SGDLS and CDR2 as YYNGEE. V lost 0 bases and J 3 bases, leaving 13 bases between the germline ends. CDR3 protein: CASSVGSRLDYEQYF. CDR3 coding DNA: TGTGCCAGCAGCGTAGGATCGAGACTCGACTACGAGCAGTACTTC.

The chain links TRBV20-1 to TRBJ2-7, with D perhaps matching TRBD2 (6 bases). Germline CDR1 reads DFQATT; CDR2 reads SNEGSKA (reference sequence). The V end was cut by 2 bases, the J end by 6 bases, with 20 bases between. This CDR3 contains 15 residues. The CDR3 is CSARSSGLRGFEQYF. CDR3 DNA sequence: TGCAGTGCTAGATCTTCAGGGCTACGGGGGTTCGAGCAGTACTTC.

The chain joins TRBV11-2 to TRBJ2-3; a possible D gene is TRBD1 (5 bases). The CDR3 totals 12 residues. Germline V gene sequence: CDR1 SGHAT, CDR2 FQNNGV. Trimming pared 5 bases from V and 9 bases from J, leaving 12 bases between. Here the CDR3 DNA reads TGTGCCAGCAGCCCGGAGTGGGGCACGCAGTATTTT. Translation gives CASSPEWGTQYF.

The V gene is TRBV30, the J gene TRBJ2-3; TRBD2 matches at 7 bases. The CDR3 has 14 residues. The V segment lost 3 bases and the J segment 6 bases; nucleotides outside the gene matches: 9. Germline V gene lookup returns CDR1 GTSNPN and CDR2 SVGIG (reference sequence). In DNA, the CDR3 is TGTGCCTGGAGCGGGACTACTGTAAGGGATACGCAGTATTTT. Translated: CAWSGTTVRDTQYF.

CDR3 coding DNA: TGTGCCACCAGCAGAGGCCGGGGGGATAGAGATACGCAGTATTTT. Its protein is CATSRGRGDRDTQYF. The genes are TRBV15 and TRBJ2-3, with 7 bases lining up with TRBD2. The V gene's germline CDR1 is LNHNV and CDR2 YYDKDF (reference sequence). The CDR3 covers 15 residues. V shed 1 base, J shed 5 bases, and the junction held 6 bases outside the gene matches. Looking up the rest from reference TRBV15 and TRBJ2-3 gives the full variable domain: DAMVIQNPRYQVTQFGKPVTLSCSQTLNHNVMYWYQQKSSQAPKLLFHYYDKDFNNEADTPDNFQSRRPNTSFCFLDIRSPGLGDTAMYLCATSRGRGDRDTQYFGPGTRLTVL.

This clonotype was seen repeatedly, ten times or more. The chain couples TRBV11-3 to TRBJ2-3; D is unclear. CDR1 and CDR2 from the germline V gene are SGHNT and YENEEA. The CDR3 totals 13 residues. The germline V and J ends were trimmed by 1 base and 3 bases, with 5 bases remaining between them. In DNA, the CDR3 is TGTGCCAGCAGCTTAGGAGAGACAGATACGCAGTATTTT. Protein: CASSLGETDTQYF.

This clonotype was detected only a few times. The genes are TRBV4-2 and TRBJ2-1; 10 positions match TRBD2. Germline-derived CDR1 and CDR2 are LGHNA and YNFKEQ. The CDR3 length is 17 residues. The J segment lost 6 bases and the V segment lost 4 bases, leaving 12 bases of the junction unmatched. In DNA form, the CDR3 reads TGTGCCAGCAGCCCAAGATCCCAAAGCGGGGGGGCCAATGAGCAGTTCTTC. Its protein product is CASSPRSQSGGANEQFF.

The gene calls are TRBV6-2 or TRBV6-3 and TRBJ2-3; 10 bases line up with TRBD1. The CDR3 contains 16 residues. With V trimmed by 2 bases and J by 4 bases, 6 bases remained unmatched. Germline CDR1 reads MNHEY; CDR2 reads SVGEGT. The CDR3 DNA sequence: TGTGCCAGCAGTTACCCGGGACAGGGGAGAGCAGATACGCAGTATTTT. It translates to CASSYPGQGRADTQYF.

There are many counts of this clonotype. J is TRBJ2-3 and V is TRBV12-3 or TRBV12-4; D perhaps matches TRBD2 (6 bases). Trimming shortened V by 1 base and J by 6 bases, and 14 bases separated the two germline ends. The length of the CDR3 is 15 residues. The CDR3 DNA reads as TGTGCCAGCAGTTTAGGGGGGAGGTCGGCGGATACGCAGTATTTT. Its translation: CASSLGGRSADTQYF.

The chain recombines TRBV15 with TRBJ2-6; unclear D gene. The CDR3 runs to 14 residues. Germline CDR1 reads LNHNV; CDR2 reads YYDKDF (reference sequence). The V end was cut by 5 bases, the J end by 0 bases, with 5 bases between. CDR3 sequence: CATSQFSGANVLTF. The CDR3 DNA reads as TGTGCCACCAGCCAGTTCTCTGGGGCCAACGTCCTGACTTTC.

This clonotype was recorded many times. The chain uses TRBV29-1 and TRBJ1-1; D remains unclear. V lost 8 bases, J lost 4 bases, and 8 bases lay in between. The CDR3 runs 10 residues. CDR1 is SQVTM and CDR2 is ANQGSEA in the germline V gene. The CDR3 DNA reads as TGCAGCTCCATCCTCACTGAAGCTTTCTTT. Protein: CSSILTEAFF.

The rearrangement links TRBV11-3 to TRBJ2-2; D is undetermined. This CDR3 is built from 16 residues. The germline V gene encodes CDR1 SGHNT and CDR2 YENEEA. Trimming removed 3 bases at V and 6 bases at J, with 17 bases between. The CDR3 bases are TGTGCCAGCAGCTTTGCTTTAAGGAGTGGGGCCGGGGAGCTGTTTTTT. Its translation is CASSFALRSGAGELFF.

The sample holds many counts of this clonotype. The chain joins TRBV3-1 to TRBJ2-3; 8 positions match TRBD2. This CDR3 has 15 residues. Germline V CDR1 and CDR2: LGHDT, YNNKEL (reference sequence). Trimming took 11 bases from V and 6 from J; bases not matched to a gene: 16. The CDR3 coding sequence is TGTGCCTCCAGGGGCCTAGCGGGTTCCCAGGATACGCAGTATTTT. This gives the protein CASRGLAGSQDTQYF.

This clonotype was seen a handful of times. The CDR3 sequence: CASSLGYTYDTQYF. DNA of the CDR3: TGTGCCAGCAGCTTAGGATATACCTATGATACGCAGTATTTT. This sequence joins TRBV7-2 and TRBJ2-3; D uncertain. CDR3 length: 14 amino acids. Trimming stripped 1 base from V and 6 bases from J, with 11 bases between. CDR1 and CDR2 (germline): SGHTA, FQGNSA. The whole variable domain, remainder taken from reference TRBV7-2 and TRBJ2-3, is GAGVSQSPSNKVTEKGKDVELRCDPISGHTALYWYRQSLGQGLEFLIYFQGNSAPDKSGLPSDRFSAERTGGSVSTLTIQRTQQEDSAVYLCASSLGYTYDTQYFGPGTRLTVL.

CDR3 residues: CASSSGGPSSYEQYF. The DNA of the CDR3 is TGTGCCAGCAGTTCGGGAGGACCGAGTTCCTACGAGCAGTACTTC. The chain recombines TRBV6-5 with TRBJ2-7; 7 nucleotides match TRBD2. Per germline, CDR1 MNHEY and CDR2 SVGAGI. Trimming at V came to 4 bases and at J to 1 base, leaving 7 bases not matched to a gene. This CDR3 has 15 residues.

This rearrangement joins TRBV20-1 to TRBJ2-2, with D uncertain. CDR1 and CDR2 (germline): DFQATT, SNEGSKA (reference sequence). The CDR3 has 16 residues. V was cut by 0 bases and J by 1 base, with 12 bases left in between. In nucleotides, the CDR3 is TGCAGTGCTAGAGATATGTTGCGGATGAACACCGGGGAGCTGTTTTTT. Residues: CSARDMLRMNTGELFF.